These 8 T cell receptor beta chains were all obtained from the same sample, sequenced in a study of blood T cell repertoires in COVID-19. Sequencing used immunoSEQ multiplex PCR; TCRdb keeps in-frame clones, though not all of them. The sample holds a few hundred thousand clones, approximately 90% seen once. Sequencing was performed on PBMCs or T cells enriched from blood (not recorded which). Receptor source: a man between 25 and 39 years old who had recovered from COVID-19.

The CDR3 spells CATSSRYTAVRETQYF. In nucleotides, the CDR3 is TGTGCCACCAGCAGCCGTTATACAGCAGTAAGGGAGACCCAGTACTTC. V usage is TRBV15 and J usage is TRBJ2-5; D not certain. The CDR3 consists of 16 residues. The V gene lost 3 bases and the J gene lost 5 bases, with 19 bases spanning the gap. Germline loops: CDR1 LNHNV, CDR2 YYDKDF (reference sequence).

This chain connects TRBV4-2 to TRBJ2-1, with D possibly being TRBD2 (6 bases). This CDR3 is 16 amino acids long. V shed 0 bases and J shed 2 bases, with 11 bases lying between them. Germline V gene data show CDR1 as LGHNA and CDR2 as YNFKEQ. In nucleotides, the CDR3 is TGTGCCAGCAGCCAAGATTTCGGGGAGGCCTACAATGAGCAGTTCTTC. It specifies CASSQDFGEAYNEQFF.

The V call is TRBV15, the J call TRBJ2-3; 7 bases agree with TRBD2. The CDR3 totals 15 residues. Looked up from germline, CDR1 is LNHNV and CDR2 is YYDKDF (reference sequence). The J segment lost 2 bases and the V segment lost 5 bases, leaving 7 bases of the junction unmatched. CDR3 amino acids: CATSSSGVHTDTQYF. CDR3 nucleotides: TGTGCCACCAGCTCAAGCGGGGTCCACACAGATACGCAGTATTTT.

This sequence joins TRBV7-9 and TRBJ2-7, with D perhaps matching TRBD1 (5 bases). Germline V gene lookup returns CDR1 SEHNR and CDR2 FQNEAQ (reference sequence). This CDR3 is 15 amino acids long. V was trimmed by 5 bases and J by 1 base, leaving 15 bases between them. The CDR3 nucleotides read TGTGCCAGCAGCCAAACCGGCAGGGCATCCTACGAGCAGTACTTC. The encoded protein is CASSQTGRASYEQYF.

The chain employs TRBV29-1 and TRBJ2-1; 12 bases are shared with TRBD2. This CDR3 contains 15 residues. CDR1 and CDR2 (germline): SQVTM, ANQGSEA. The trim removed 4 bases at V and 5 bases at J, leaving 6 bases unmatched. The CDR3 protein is CSVVFGTSGHNEQFF. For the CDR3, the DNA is TGCAGCGTTGTGTTTGGGACTAGCGGGCACAATGAGCAGTTCTTC.

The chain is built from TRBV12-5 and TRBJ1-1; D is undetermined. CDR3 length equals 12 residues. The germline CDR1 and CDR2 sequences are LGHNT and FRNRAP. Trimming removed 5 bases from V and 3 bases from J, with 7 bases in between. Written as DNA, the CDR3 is TGTGCTAGTGGTCAGGACTACACTGAAGCTTTCTTT. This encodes CASGQDYTEAFF.

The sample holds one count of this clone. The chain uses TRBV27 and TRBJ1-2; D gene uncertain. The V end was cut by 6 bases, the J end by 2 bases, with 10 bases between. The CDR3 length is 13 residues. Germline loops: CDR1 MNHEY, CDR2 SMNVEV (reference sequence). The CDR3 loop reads CASRNPGNYGYTF. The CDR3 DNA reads TGTGCCAGCAGGAACCCCGGGAACTATGGCTACACCTTC.

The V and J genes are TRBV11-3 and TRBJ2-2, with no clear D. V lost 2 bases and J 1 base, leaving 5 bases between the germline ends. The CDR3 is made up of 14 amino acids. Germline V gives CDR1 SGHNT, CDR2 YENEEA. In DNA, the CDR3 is TGTGCCAGCAGCTTATTCGGGAACACCGGGGAGCTGTTTTTT. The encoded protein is CASSLFGNTGELFF.